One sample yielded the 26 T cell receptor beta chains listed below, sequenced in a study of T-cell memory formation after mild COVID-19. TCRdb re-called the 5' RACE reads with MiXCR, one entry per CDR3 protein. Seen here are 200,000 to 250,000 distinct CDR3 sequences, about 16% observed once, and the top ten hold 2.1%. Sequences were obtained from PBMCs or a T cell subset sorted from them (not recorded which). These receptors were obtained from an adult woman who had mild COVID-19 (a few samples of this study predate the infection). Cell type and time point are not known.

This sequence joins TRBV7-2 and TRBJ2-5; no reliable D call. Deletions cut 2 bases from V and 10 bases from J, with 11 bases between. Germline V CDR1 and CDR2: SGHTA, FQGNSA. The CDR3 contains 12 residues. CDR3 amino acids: CASSLYLTGQYF. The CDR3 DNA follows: TGTGCCAGCAGCTTATATTTGACCGGCCAGTACTTC.

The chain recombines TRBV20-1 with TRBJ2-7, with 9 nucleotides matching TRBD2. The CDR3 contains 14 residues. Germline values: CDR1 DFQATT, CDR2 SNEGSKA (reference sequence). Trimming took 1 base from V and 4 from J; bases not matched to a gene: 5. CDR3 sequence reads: CSARVSGGEYEQYF. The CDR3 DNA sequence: TGCAGTGCTAGAGTTAGCGGGGGAGAGTACGAGCAGTACTTC.

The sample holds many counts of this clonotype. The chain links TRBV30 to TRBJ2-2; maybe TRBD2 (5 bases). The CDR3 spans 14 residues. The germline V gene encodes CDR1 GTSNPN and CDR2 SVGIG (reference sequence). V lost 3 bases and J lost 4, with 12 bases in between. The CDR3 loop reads CAWSGVGRTGELFF. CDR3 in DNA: TGTGCCTGGAGCGGGGTAGGGCGCACCGGGGAGCTGTTTTTT.

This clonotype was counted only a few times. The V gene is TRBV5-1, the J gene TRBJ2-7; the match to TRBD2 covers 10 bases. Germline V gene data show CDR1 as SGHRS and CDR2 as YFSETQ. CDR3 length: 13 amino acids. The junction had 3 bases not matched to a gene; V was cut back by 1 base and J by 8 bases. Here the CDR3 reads CASSLSSGRQQYF. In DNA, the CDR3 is TGCGCCAGCAGCTTGTCTAGCGGGAGACAGCAGTACTTC. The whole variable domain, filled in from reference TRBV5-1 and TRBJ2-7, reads KAGVTQTPRYLIKTRGQQVTLSCSPISGHRSVSWYQQTPGQGLQFLFEYFSETQRNKGNFPGRFSGRQFSNSRSEMNVSTLELGDSALYLCASSLSSGRQQYFGPGTRLTVT.

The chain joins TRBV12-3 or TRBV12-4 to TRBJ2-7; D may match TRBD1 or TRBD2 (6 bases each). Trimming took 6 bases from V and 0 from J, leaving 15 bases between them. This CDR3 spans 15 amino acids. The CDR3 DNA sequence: TGTGCCAGCAGCGAGGGGGGACTGAGCTCCTACGAGCAGTACTTC. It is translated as CASSEGGLSSYEQYF.

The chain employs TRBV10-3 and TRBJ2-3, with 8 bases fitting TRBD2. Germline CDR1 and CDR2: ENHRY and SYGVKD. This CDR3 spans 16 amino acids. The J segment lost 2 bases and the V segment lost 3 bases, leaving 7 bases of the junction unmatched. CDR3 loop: CAISDLGGRNTDTQYF. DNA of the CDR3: TGTGCCATCAGTGACCTCGGCGGGAGGAACACAGATACGCAGTATTTT.

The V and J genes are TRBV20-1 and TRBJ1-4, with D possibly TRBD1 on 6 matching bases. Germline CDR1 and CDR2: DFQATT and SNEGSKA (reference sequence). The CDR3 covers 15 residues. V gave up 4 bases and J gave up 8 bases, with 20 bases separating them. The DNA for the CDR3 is TGCAGTGCTATACCCCTCTCGGGGGGCTGGGAAAAACTGTTTTTT. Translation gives CSAIPLSGGWEKLFF.

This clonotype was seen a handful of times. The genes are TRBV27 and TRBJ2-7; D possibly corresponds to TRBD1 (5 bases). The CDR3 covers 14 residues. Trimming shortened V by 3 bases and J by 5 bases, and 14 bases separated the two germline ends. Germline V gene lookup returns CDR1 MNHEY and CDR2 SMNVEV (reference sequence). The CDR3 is CASSFRAGYHEQYF. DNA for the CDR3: TGTGCCAGCAGTTTTAGGGCAGGGTACCACGAGCAGTACTTC.

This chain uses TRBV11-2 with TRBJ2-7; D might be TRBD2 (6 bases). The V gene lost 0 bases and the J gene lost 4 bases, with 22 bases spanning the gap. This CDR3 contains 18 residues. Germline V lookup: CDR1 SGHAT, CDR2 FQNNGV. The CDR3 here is CASSLDSARGGWSYEQYF. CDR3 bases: TGTGCCAGCAGCTTAGACTCCGCTCGGGGAGGATGGTCGTACGAGCAGTACTTC.

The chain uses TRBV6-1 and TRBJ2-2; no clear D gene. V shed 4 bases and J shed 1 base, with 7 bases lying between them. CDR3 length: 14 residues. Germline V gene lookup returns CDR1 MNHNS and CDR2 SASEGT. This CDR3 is CASSVPRNTGELFF. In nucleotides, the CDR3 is TGTGCCAGCAGTGTCCCACGGAACACCGGGGAGCTGTTTTTT.

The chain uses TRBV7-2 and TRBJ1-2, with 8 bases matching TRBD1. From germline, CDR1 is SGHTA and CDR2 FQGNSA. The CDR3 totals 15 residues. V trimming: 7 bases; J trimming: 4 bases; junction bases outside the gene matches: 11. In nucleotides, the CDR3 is TGTGCCAGCACCGGACAGGGTTCGGTTTTCTATGGCTACACCTTC. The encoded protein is CASTGQGSVFYGYTF.

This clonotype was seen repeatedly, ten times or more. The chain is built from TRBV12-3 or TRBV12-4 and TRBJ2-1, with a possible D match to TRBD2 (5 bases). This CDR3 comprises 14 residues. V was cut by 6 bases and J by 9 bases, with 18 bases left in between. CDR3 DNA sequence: TGTGCCAGCAGCCCTGATCTGGACTCCGGTGAGCAGTTCTTC. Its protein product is CASSPDLDSGEQFF.

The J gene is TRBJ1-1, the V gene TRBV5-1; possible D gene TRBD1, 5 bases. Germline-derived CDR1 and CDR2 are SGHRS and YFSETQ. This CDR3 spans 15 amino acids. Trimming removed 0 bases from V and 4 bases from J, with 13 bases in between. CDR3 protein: CASSLGGSRGTEAFF. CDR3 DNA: TGCGCCAGCAGCTTGGGGGGTTCGAGGGGCACTGAAGCTTTCTTT.

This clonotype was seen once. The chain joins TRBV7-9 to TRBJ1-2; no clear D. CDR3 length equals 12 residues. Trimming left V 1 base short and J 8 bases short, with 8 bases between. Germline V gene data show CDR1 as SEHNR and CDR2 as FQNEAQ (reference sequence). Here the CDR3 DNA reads TGTGCCAGCAGCTTAGTTCAGCGAGGCTACACCTTC. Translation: CASSLVQRGYTF.

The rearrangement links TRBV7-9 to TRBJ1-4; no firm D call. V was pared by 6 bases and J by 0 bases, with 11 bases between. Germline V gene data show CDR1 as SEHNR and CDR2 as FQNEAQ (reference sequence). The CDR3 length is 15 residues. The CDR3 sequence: CASSSEQSTNEKLFF. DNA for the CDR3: TGTGCCAGCAGTTCCGAGCAGTCAACTAATGAAAAACTGTTTTTT.

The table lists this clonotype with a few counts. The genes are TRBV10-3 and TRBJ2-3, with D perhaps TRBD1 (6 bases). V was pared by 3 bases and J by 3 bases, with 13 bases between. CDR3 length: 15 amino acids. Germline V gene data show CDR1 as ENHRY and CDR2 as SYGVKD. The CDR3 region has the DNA TGTGCCATCAGTGATTTCCCAGGGACAACAGATACGCAGTATTTT. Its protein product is CAISDFPGTTDTQYF.

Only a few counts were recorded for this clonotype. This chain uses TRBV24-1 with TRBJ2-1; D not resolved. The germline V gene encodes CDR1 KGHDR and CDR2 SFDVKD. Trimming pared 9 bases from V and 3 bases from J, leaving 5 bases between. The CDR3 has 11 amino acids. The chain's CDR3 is CATGDYNEQFF. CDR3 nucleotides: TGTGCCACCGGAGACTACAATGAGCAGTTCTTC.

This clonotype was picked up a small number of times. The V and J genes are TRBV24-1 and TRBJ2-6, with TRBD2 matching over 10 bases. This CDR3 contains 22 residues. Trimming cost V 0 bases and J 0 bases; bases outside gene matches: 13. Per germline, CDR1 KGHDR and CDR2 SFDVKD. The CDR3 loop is CATSDLQSAGLAGDSGANVLTF. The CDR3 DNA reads TGTGCCACCAGTGATTTGCAGTCGGCAGGGCTAGCGGGGGACTCTGGGGCCAACGTCCTGACTTTC.

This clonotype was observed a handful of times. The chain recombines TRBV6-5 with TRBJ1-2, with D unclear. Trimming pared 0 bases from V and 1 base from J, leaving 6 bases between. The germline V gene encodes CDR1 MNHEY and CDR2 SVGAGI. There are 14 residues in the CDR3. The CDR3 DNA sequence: TGTGCCAGCAGTTACTCTGTGAGTAACTATGGCTACACCTTC. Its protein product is CASSYSVSNYGYTF.

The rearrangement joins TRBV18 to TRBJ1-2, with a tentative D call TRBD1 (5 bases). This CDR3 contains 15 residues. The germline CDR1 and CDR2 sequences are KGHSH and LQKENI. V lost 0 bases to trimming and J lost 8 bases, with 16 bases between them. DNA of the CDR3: TGTGCCAGCTCACCACCAGTGACAGTAAGGGGCGGCTACACCTTC. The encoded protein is CASSPPVTVRGGYTF.

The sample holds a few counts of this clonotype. The CDR3 DNA sequence: TGCAGCGTTGGGACAGCCCCCACCGGGGAGCTGTTTTTT. It translates to CSVGTAPTGELFF. The chain joins TRBV29-1 to TRBJ2-2; a possible D gene is TRBD1 (6 bases). Germline CDR1 and CDR2: SQVTM and ANQGSEA. The V and J ends lost 4 bases and 4 bases respectively, with 10 bases between them. The CDR3 extends over 13 amino acids.

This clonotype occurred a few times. The CDR3 here is CASSLLAGYTDTQYF. The CDR3 DNA is TGTGCCAGCAGCTTATTAGCGGGGTACACAGATACGCAGTATTTT. The chain employs TRBV7-8 and TRBJ2-3; 8 nucleotides match TRBD2. This CDR3 is 15 amino acids long. Germline V gene lookup returns CDR1 SGHVS and CDR2 FQNEAQ. Losses at the gene ends were 2 bases for V and 2 bases for J; bases not matched to a gene: 3.

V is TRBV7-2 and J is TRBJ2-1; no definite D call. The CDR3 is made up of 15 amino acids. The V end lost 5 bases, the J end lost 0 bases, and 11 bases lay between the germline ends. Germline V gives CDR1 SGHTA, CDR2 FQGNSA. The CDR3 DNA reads TGTGCCAGCAGCCTGACTTACAGCTCCTACAATGAGCAGTTCTTC. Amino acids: CASSLTYSSYNEQFF. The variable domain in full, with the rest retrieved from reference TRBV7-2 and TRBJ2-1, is GAGVSQSPSNKVTEKGKDVELRCDPISGHTALYWYRQSLGQGLEFLIYFQGNSAPDKSGLPSDRFSAERTGGSVSTLTIQRTQQEDSAVYLCASSLTYSSYNEQFFGPGTRLTVL.

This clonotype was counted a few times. The CDR3 DNA sequence: TGTGCCAGCAGTCCCAGCCTACAGGGGGTCTACGAGCAGTACTTC. Its protein is CASSPSLQGVYEQYF. The chain uses TRBV6-2 or TRBV6-3 and TRBJ2-7; 8 bases align to TRBD1. Per germline, CDR1 MNHEY and CDR2 SVGEGT. J was trimmed by 3 bases and V by 5 bases; bases with no gene match: 9. This CDR3 region has 15 residues.

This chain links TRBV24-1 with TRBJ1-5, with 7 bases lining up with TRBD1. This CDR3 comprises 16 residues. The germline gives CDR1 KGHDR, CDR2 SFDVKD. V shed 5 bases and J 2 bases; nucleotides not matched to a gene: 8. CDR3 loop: CATSGPDTGGNQPQHF. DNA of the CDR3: TGTGCCACCAGTGGCCCTGATACAGGGGGCAATCAGCCCCAGCATTTT.

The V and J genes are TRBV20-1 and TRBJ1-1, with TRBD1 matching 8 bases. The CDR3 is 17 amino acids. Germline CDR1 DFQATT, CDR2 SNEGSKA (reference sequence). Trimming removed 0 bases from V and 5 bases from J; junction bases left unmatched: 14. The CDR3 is CSARDRRQGMVLTEAFF. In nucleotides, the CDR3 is TGCAGTGCTAGAGATCGGCGACAGGGGATGGTGCTAACTGAAGCTTTCTTT.